These 31 T cell receptor beta chains were sequenced from one sample in a study of T cells in women clearing cervical HPV infection. Some clones are missing from TCRdb's copy, which holds only in-frame ones; the method was immunoSEQ multiplex PCR. The record lists more than 40,000 clones, of which the ten most abundant hold around 0.98%. Sequencing was carried out using blood buffy coat. The receptors here all came from a woman aged 18 to 75 with a cervical HPV16 infection that either progressed to CIN3+ or cleared (not recorded which).

As for this clone: The observed sequence ends 3 residues before the CDR3 terminus, with the missing tail filled in from the germline J gene. The chain uses TRBV20-1 and TRBJ2-1; 10 positions agree with TRBD2. Germline loops: CDR1 DFQATT, CDR2 SNEGSKA (reference sequence). The trim removed 0 bases at V and 9 bases at J, leaving 11 bases unmatched. This CDR3 region has 16 residues. The CDR3 loop is CSARDRLAGAGSEQFF. The covered CDR3 bases are TGCAGTGCTAGAGATCGGCTAGCGGGGGCAGGGAGTGAG.

On this clone itself: The CDR3 goes on 3 residues after the read ends, and that part is filled in from the germline J gene. V usage is TRBV6-2 or TRBV6-3 and J usage is TRBJ2-3, with 8 bases identical to TRBD1. Germline V gives CDR1 MNHEY, CDR2 SVGEGT. This CDR3 is built from 14 residues. The V gene end was trimmed by 7 bases and the J gene end by 3 bases; junction bases not matched to a gene: 6. CDR3: CASKVTGVTDTQYF. The CDR3 bases that were read are TGTGCCAGCAAAGTGACAGGGGTAACAGATACG.

As to this clone: Read data end 3 residues before the CDR3 end; the end is taken from the germline J gene. This chain connects TRBV5-1 to TRBJ1-1; TRBD1 aligns across 8 bases. Germline CDR1 reads SGHRS; CDR2 reads YFSETQ. With 3 bases clipped from V and 2 bases from J, the junction kept 3 bases outside the gene matches. The CDR3 totals 14 residues. CDR3 bases read: TGCGCCAGCAGCTCAGGACAGGGAAACACTGAA. It specifies CASSSGQGNTE. The CDR3 as a whole reads CASSSGQGNTEAFF.

Of note for this clone: The CDR3 is cut off 3 residues early in the read; its end comes from the germline J gene. V usage is TRBV6-2 or TRBV6-3 and J usage is TRBJ2-2; D not resolved. Trimming shortened V by 1 base and J by 9 bases, and 6 bases separated the two germline ends. Germline CDR1 and CDR2: MNHEY and SVGEGT. The CDR3 runs 12 residues. The part of the CDR3 DNA that was read is TGTGCCAGCAGTTACTACCAGAGGGAG. This sequence encodes CASSYYQRE. The full-length CDR3 reads as CASSYYQRELFF.

The sequenced part of the CDR3 DNA is TGCGCCAGCAGTGCCACTAGCGGGGGGTACACAGATACG. Encoded protein: CASSATSGGYTDT. The full CDR3 reads CASSATSGGYTDTQYF. The V call is TRBV5-1, the J call TRBJ2-3; 12 bases are shared with TRBD2. The sequence runs out 3 residues before the end of the CDR3; the remainder is reconstructed from the germline J gene. Germline CDR1 and CDR2: SGHRS and YFSETQ. The CDR3 runs to 16 residues. V trimming: 5 bases; J trimming: 2 bases; junction bases outside the gene matches: 6.

Of note for this clone: The observed sequence ends 3 residues before the CDR3 terminus, with the missing tail filled in from the germline J gene. This chain connects TRBV10-1 to TRBJ2-1, with 11 bases lining up with TRBD2. Trimming took 9 bases from V and 9 from J; bases not matched to a gene: 4. Germline V CDR1 and CDR2: WNHNN, SYGVQD (reference sequence). The CDR3 runs to 12 residues. CDR3 protein: CASSGGAAEQFF. The sequenced CDR3 bases are TGCGCCAGTAGCGGGGGGGCCGCTGAG.

Note on this clone: The CDR3 end lies 3 residues beyond the end of the read and is filled in from the germline J gene. The V call is TRBV7-3, the J call TRBJ2-7; unclear D gene. The CDR3 spans 14 residues. The germline CDR1 and CDR2 sequences are SGHTA and FQGTGA. V was shortened by 3 bases and J by 4 bases, with 13 bases between the two germline ends. The CDR3 bases that were read are TGTGCCAGCAGCTTTAGCCTAAATAGATACGAG. This codes for CASSFSLNRYE. The whole CDR3 protein reads CASSFSLNRYEQYF.

CDR3 sequence reads: CASSYVASGPYEQYF. The covered CDR3 bases are TGTGCCAGCAGTTACGTGGCTAGCGGGCCATACGAG. The chain has TRBV6-2 or TRBV6-3 and TRBJ2-7; 8 bases are shared with TRBD2. The CDR3 goes on 3 residues after the read ends, and that part is filled in from the germline J gene. This CDR3 has 15 amino acids. The V gene end was trimmed by 2 bases and the J gene end by 4 bases; junction bases not matched to a gene: 7. Per the germline V gene, CDR1 is MNHEY and CDR2 is SVGEGT.

Notes on this clone: The read finishes 3 residues shy of the CDR3 end, and the germline J gene is used to complete it. The V gene is TRBV6-2 or TRBV6-3, the J gene TRBJ1-2; TRBD1 matches 8 bases. There are 15 residues in the CDR3. In germline, CDR1 is MNHEY, CDR2 SVGEGT. Incomplete CDR3 DNA: TGTGCCAGCAGTTACTCGATCCAGGGGGCAGGTGAC. Translation: CASSYSIQGAGD. The full CDR3 protein reads CASSYSIQGAGDYTF.

Remarks on this clone: The read stops 3 residues short of the end of the CDR3; the missing end is completed from the germline J gene. The chain recombines TRBV5-1 with TRBJ1-1, with a tentative D call TRBD1 (6 bases). V lost 5 bases and J lost 4, with 24 bases in between. The CDR3 consists of 17 residues. Per the germline V gene, CDR1 is SGHRS and CDR2 is YFSETQ. The CDR3 DNA, read in part, is TGCGCCAGCAGGACCTTTGGGGGCCCGGCTTCTGGCACTGAA. Translating it yields CASRTFGGPASGTE. The complete CDR3 protein is CASRTFGGPASGTEAFF.

Of note for this clone: The read ends 3 residues early relative to the CDR3; the germline J gene fills the gap. The V and J genes are TRBV6-2 or TRBV6-3 and TRBJ2-5; 9 bases map to TRBD1. This CDR3 is 15 amino acids long. From germline, CDR1 is MNHEY and CDR2 SVGEGT. Unmatched junction bases numbered 5, after V lost 6 bases and J lost 0 bases. The DNA read from the CDR3 is TGTGCCAGCAGGAGACAGGGGGGCTACCAAGAGACC. The encoded protein is CASRRQGGYQET. The complete CDR3 protein is CASRRQGGYQETQYF.

With respect to this clone: The read halts 3 residues ahead of the CDR3 end, with the missing end drawn from the germline J gene. This chain joins TRBV20-1 and TRBJ1-2; 7 nucleotides line up with TRBD1. The CDR3 loop spans 12 amino acids. CDR1 and CDR2 (germline): DFQATT, SNEGSKA (reference sequence). V gave up 6 bases and J gave up 5 bases; unmatched junction bases: 6. CDR3 DNA (partial): TGCAGTGCCCACCACAGGGGTTATGGC. This codes for CSAHHRGYG. The full CDR3 protein is CSAHHRGYGYTF.

Comments on this clone: The read ends 3 residues early relative to the CDR3; the germline J gene fills the gap. J is TRBJ2-1 and V is TRBV10-3; 7 bases fit TRBD1. The germline gives CDR1 ENHRY, CDR2 SYGVKD. Trimming at V came to 5 bases and at J to 0 bases, leaving 1 base not matched to a gene. The CDR3 is 14 residues long. The DNA read from the CDR3 is TGTGCCATCAGTAGACAGGGCTCCTACAATGAG. Its translation: CAISRQGSYNE. The entire CDR3 is CAISRQGSYNEQFF.

To note about this clone: From the germline J gene comes the end of the CDR3, since the read stops 3 residues before it. V is TRBV19 and J is TRBJ1-1; D ambiguous. The CDR3 covers 14 residues. Germline CDR1 reads LNHDA; CDR2 reads SQIVND (reference sequence). Trimming shortened V by 0 bases and J by 1 base, and 6 bases separated the two germline ends. CDR3 DNA, as far as it was read: TGTGCCAGTAGTATAGATTCCAGGAACACTGAA. This gives the protein CASSIDSRNTE. The whole CDR3 is CASSIDSRNTEAFF.

On this clone itself: Sequencing ends 3 residues short of the CDR3 end; the germline J gene provides the rest. J is TRBJ2-1 and V is TRBV6-2 or TRBV6-3, with 7 bases identical to TRBD1. V shed 2 bases and J 9 bases; nucleotides not matched to a gene: 13. Germline lookup yields CDR1 MNHEY and CDR2 SVGEGT. The CDR3 length is 16 residues. The covered CDR3 bases are TGTGCCAGCAGTTACCCGTGGGACACCCAGGGGGTTGAG. Translating it yields CASSYPWDTQGVE. From start to end, the CDR3 is CASSYPWDTQGVEQFF.

As for this clone: The sequence runs out 3 residues before the end of the CDR3; the remainder is reconstructed from the germline J gene. This chain links TRBV19 with TRBJ1-4, with D possibly matching TRBD1 (5 bases). Germline CDR1 LNHDA, CDR2 SQIVND (reference sequence). The CDR3 sequence is 13 residues long. Incomplete CDR3 DNA: TGTGCCAGTAGTCACGCTGGGGCCAACGTA. This codes for CASSHAGANV. The complete CDR3 protein is CASSHAGANVLFF.

About this clone itself: The CDR3 end is not reached by the read, which stops 3 residues before it; the germline J gene fills it in. Other DNA sequences in this sample translate to the same CDR3. This chain connects TRBV7-2 to TRBJ1-2, with a tentative D call TRBD1 (6 bases). This CDR3 is built from 12 residues. Germline values: CDR1 SGHTA, CDR2 FQGNSA. The CDR3 sequence: CASSLSGGAYTF. CDR3 DNA, as far as it was read: TGTGCCAGCAGCCTTAGCGGGGGGGCG.

About this clone itself: Read coverage stops 3 residues before the CDR3 terminus; the germline J gene supplies the remainder. V and J are TRBV19 and TRBJ1-2, with a tentative D call TRBD1 (6 bases). The CDR3 length is 14 residues. Germline values: CDR1 LNHDA, CDR2 SQIVND (reference sequence). Partial CDR3 DNA: TGTGCCAGTAGCCCCCCGGCAGGGGCCCACGAC. It encodes CASSPPAGAHD. The whole CDR3 sequence is CASSPPAGAHDYTF.

Of note for this clone: The read ends 3 residues shy of where the CDR3 ends; the end is completed using the germline J gene. J is TRBJ2-6 and V is TRBV20-1; 8 bases line up with TRBD2. The germline CDR1 and CDR2 sequences are DFQATT and SNEGSKA (reference sequence). The CDR3 loop spans 16 amino acids. The J segment lost 2 bases and the V segment lost 6 bases, leaving 9 bases of the junction unmatched. The CDR3 bases that were read are TGCAGTGCAGACCGGGGGGGCCTGACTGGGGCCAACGTC. Amino acid sequence: CSADRGGLTGANV. The whole CDR3 protein reads CSADRGGLTGANVLTF.

Comments on this clone: The read ends 3 residues shy of where the CDR3 ends; the end is completed using the germline J gene. The chain is built from TRBV7-9 and TRBJ1-5; D ambiguous. V was shortened by 5 bases and J by 0 bases, with 5 bases between the two germline ends. This CDR3 is 13 amino acids long. Germline values: CDR1 SEHNR, CDR2 FQNEAQ (reference sequence). Incomplete CDR3 DNA: TGTGCCAGCAGCCGGTATAGCAATCAGCCC. Protein product: CASSRYSNQP. The entire CDR3 protein reads CASSRYSNQPQHF.

Note on this clone: Sequencing ends 3 residues short of the CDR3 end; the germline J gene provides the rest. The chain is built from TRBV2 and TRBJ2-5, with D hard to call. The germline V gene has CDR1 SNHLY and CDR2 FYNNEI. The CDR3 sequence is 13 residues long. V was trimmed by 4 bases and J by 5 bases, leaving 11 bases between them. The CDR3 region is CASSVFERETQYF. CDR3 bases read: TGTGCCAGCAGTGTGTTTGAACGGGAGACC.

Concerning this clone: The CDR3 end is not reached by the read, which stops 3 residues before it; the germline J gene fills it in. This sequence joins TRBV30 and TRBJ1-3; D uncertain. Germline V CDR1 and CDR2: GTSNPN, SVGIG (reference sequence). Trimming pared 5 bases from V and 3 bases from J, leaving 5 bases between. CDR3 length: 11 amino acids. The chain's CDR3 is CAWEHGNTIYF. The DNA read from the CDR3 is TGTGCCTGGGAACATGGAAACACC.

Worth noting for this clone: The CDR3 extends 3 residues past the end of the read, so its final part is completed from the germline J gene. The chain couples TRBV6-1 to TRBJ1-2; TRBD1 aligns across 8 bases. CDR1 is MNHNS, CDR2 SASEGT, per germline. This CDR3 spans 15 amino acids. CDR3 residues: CASSEGDRSSYDYTF. Incomplete CDR3 DNA: TGTGCCAGCAGTGAAGGGGACAGGAGCTCCTACGAC.

The sequenced CDR3 bases are TGTGCCAGTAGTTTCGGGGGAAGCAATGAG. This translates into CASSFGGSNE. The full CDR3 reads CASSFGGSNEQFF. The chain employs TRBV19 and TRBJ2-1; D is possibly TRBD2 (6 bases). Sequencing ends 3 residues short of the CDR3 end; the germline J gene provides the rest. Per the germline V gene, CDR1 is LNHDA and CDR2 is SQIVND (reference sequence). V lost 5 bases and J lost 6, with 11 bases in between. CDR3 length: 13 amino acids.

As to this clone: The CDR3 goes on 3 residues after the read ends, and that part is filled in from the germline J gene. The chain recombines TRBV29-1 with TRBJ2-1; 9 bases map to TRBD2. Germline trimming cut 2 bases from V and 7 bases from J; bases unmatched to any gene: 12. The CDR3 has 16 residues. Germline loops: CDR1 SQVTM, CDR2 ANQGSEA. CDR3 amino acids: CSVEPTRGGPVNEQFF. The covered CDR3 bases are TGCAGCGTTGAACCTACGCGGGGGGGCCCTGTAAATGAG.

With respect to this clone: Sequencing ends 3 residues short of the CDR3 end; the germline J gene provides the rest. This chain joins TRBV10-1 and TRBJ2-2, with TRBD1 matching 10 bases. This CDR3 has 14 amino acids. CDR1 and CDR2 from the germline V gene are WNHNN and SYGVQD (reference sequence). V lost 4 bases to trimming and J lost 5 bases; unmatched junction nucleotides: 1. The part of the CDR3 DNA that was read is TGCGCCAGCAGTGGGGGACAGGGGACCGGGGAG. This gives the protein CASSGGQGTGE. In full, the CDR3 is CASSGGQGTGELFF.

Notes on this clone: The read terminates 3 residues ahead of where the CDR3 ends, so the germline J gene completes it. The chain employs TRBV2 and TRBJ2-2, with 9 bases that match TRBD1. CDR1 and CDR2 (germline): SNHLY, FYNNEI. CDR3 length: 14 amino acids. The trim removed 8 bases at V and 3 bases at J, leaving 4 bases unmatched. Partial CDR3 DNA: TGTGCCAGCTCGGGGACAGGGTACACCGGGGAG. Encoded protein: CASSGTGYTGE. The full CDR3 is CASSGTGYTGELFF.

The CDR3 loop is CASSLGTGEKLFF. The DNA read from the CDR3 is TGTGCCAGCAGTTTGGGGACAGGTGAAAAA. V is TRBV12-3 or TRBV12-4 and J is TRBJ1-4; TRBD1 agrees at 8 bases. The CDR3 end lies 3 residues beyond the end of the read and is filled in from the germline J gene. This CDR3 spans 13 amino acids. V was pared by 3 bases and J by 7 bases, with 1 base of the junction left unmatched.

Worth noting for this clone: The read halts 3 residues ahead of the CDR3 end, with the missing end drawn from the germline J gene. This chain uses TRBV11-2 with TRBJ1-4; weak D call: TRBD1 (6 bases). The germline CDR1 and CDR2 sequences are SGHAT and FQNNGV. The CDR3 consists of 14 residues. The DNA read from the CDR3 is TGTGCCAGCAGCTTAGGGGGACAAGGGTGGGCA. Protein: CASSLGGQGWA. From start to end, the CDR3 is CASSLGGQGWALFF.

As for this clone: The read ends 3 residues early relative to the CDR3; the germline J gene fills the gap. The chain has TRBV18 and TRBJ2-4; 8 bases are shared with TRBD1. The CDR3 loop spans 15 amino acids. CDR1 is KGHSH and CDR2 is LQKENI in the germline V gene. CDR3 DNA, as far as it was read: TGTGCCAGCTCACCCATCGCGGGGACAGGCAGCGGT. Translated: CASSPIAGTGSG. In full, the CDR3 reads CASSPIAGTGSGQYF.

The covered CDR3 bases are TGTGCCAGCAGCCGAGAAACAGGGGACTGGAATGAA. Translating gives CASSRETGDWNE. The CDR3 reads in full as CASSRETGDWNEAFF. The chain links TRBV5-4 to TRBJ1-1; 7 nucleotides align to TRBD1. Read coverage stops 3 residues before the CDR3 terminus; the germline J gene supplies the remainder. Looked up from germline, CDR1 is SGHNT and CDR2 is YYREEE (reference sequence). The trim removed 4 bases at V and 7 bases at J, leaving 13 bases unmatched. The CDR3 is made up of 15 amino acids.